These 26 T cell receptor beta chains were all obtained from the same sample, sequenced in a study of control samples from healthy donors and cancer patients. Clones were sequenced by immunoSEQ multiplex PCR, and TCRdb holds only the in-frame ones, with some missing. The sample includes some 160,000 clones, about 93% of them seen just once. Sequencing was performed on blood. These receptors were collected from a woman aged 25 to 45 in good health.

V usage is TRBV7-8 and J usage is TRBJ2-3; possibly TRBD1 or TRBD2 for D (5 bases each). The germline gives CDR1 SGHVS, CDR2 FQNEAQ. Trimming stripped 3 bases from V and 5 bases from J, with 12 bases between. This CDR3 region has 14 residues. The CDR3 DNA is TGTGCCAGCAGCTTGTGGGGGTTAGGAGATACGCAGTATTTT. This gives the protein CASSLWGLGDTQYF.

The chain combines TRBV3-1 (or the pseudogene TRBV3-2) with TRBJ1-1, with D uncertain. Germline loops: CDR1 LGHDT, CDR2 YNNKEL (reference sequence). Trimming stripped 0 bases from V and 1 base from J, with 9 bases between. This CDR3 has 15 residues. The CDR3 reads CASSQDRWENTEAFF. CDR3 sequence (DNA): TGTGCCAGCAGCCAAGATCGTTGGGAGAACACTGAAGCTTTCTTT.

The CDR3 sequence is CSVYVRGYEQYF. The DNA for the CDR3 is TGCAGCGTCTACGTGAGGGGCTACGAGCAGTACTTC. The J gene is TRBJ2-7, the V gene TRBV29-1; D possibly matches TRBD1 or TRBD2 (5 bases each). CDR1 and CDR2 (germline): SQVTM, ANQGSEA. Trimming removed 6 bases at V and 3 bases at J, with 12 bases between. The CDR3 has 12 amino acids.

The rearrangement links TRBV4-3 to TRBJ2-1; D is perhaps TRBD2 (5 bases). This CDR3 has 13 residues. Trimming cost V 0 bases and J 10 bases, with 10 bases left between them. Germline CDR1 is LGHNA and CDR2 is YSLEER. The CDR3 sequence is CASSQDVGVEQFF. In nucleotides, the CDR3 is TGCGCCAGCAGCCAAGATGTGGGAGTGGAGCAGTTCTTC.

The rearrangement uses TRBV5-4 and TRBJ1-1; D remains unclear. Germline V gives CDR1 SGHNT, CDR2 YYREEE (reference sequence). This CDR3 is 13 amino acids long. V lost 2 bases to trimming and J lost 6 bases, with 11 bases between them. CDR3 DNA sequence: TGTGCCAGCAGCTTTAGGGTCCATGCTGAAGCTTTCTTT. Its protein product is CASSFRVHAEAFF.

The CDR3 loop is CASSHRDRSNYGYTF. CDR3 coding DNA: TGTGCCAGCAGCCACCGGGACAGATCCAACTATGGCTACACCTTC. The chain is built from TRBV3-1 (or the pseudogene TRBV3-2) and TRBJ1-2; 7 positions match TRBD1. CDR1 and CDR2 from the germline V gene are LGHDT and YNNKEL (reference sequence). V gave up 3 bases and J gave up 2 bases; unmatched junction bases: 6. This CDR3 contains 15 residues.

For this clone: At one of its ends the junction is not consistent with the germline gene, which may arise from a read error. The J gene is TRBJ2-5, the V gene TRBV7-7, with TRBD2 matching over 14 bases. The V gene's germline CDR1 is SSHAT and CDR2 FNYEAQ (reference sequence). The CDR3 has 17 amino acids. The CDR3 DNA is TGTGCTAGCAGCTTAGGACTAGCGGGAGGTAGGGGAGAGACCCAGTACTTC. It yields the protein CASSLGLAGGRGETQYF.

This clone was seen only once. This chain's CDR3 is CASSLSVTFIEAFF. The CDR3 DNA reads as TGTGCCAGCAGTTTGTCAGTGACCTTCATTGAAGCTTTCTTT. The rearrangement joins TRBV27 to TRBJ1-1; D gene unclear. This CDR3 contains 14 residues. Trimming cost V 3 bases and J 7 bases, with 15 bases left between them. Germline V CDR1 and CDR2: MNHEY, SMNVEV (reference sequence).

The gene calls are TRBV2 and TRBJ1-5; 7 nucleotides agree with TRBD1. J lost 4 bases, V lost 5 bases, and 5 bases had no gene match. Germline V CDR1 and CDR2: SNHLY, FYNNEI. There are 14 residues in the CDR3. The CDR3 DNA sequence: TGTGCCAGCAGTTCCGGGACAGTAAATCAGCCCCAGCATTTT. Protein: CASSSGTVNQPQHF.

The chain uses TRBV11-2 and TRBJ1-4, with a weak D call TRBD1 (5 bases). The CDR3 spans 13 residues. Trimming shortened V by 5 bases and J by 12 bases, and 16 bases separated the two germline ends. Looked up from germline, CDR1 is SGHAT and CDR2 is FQNNGV. CDR3 DNA sequence: TGTGCCAGCAGCCCACCAGGGAAAATTGAACTGTTTTTT. Translation gives CASSPPGKIELFF.

The J gene is TRBJ2-1, the V gene TRBV9; D is unclear. Trimming removed 3 bases from V and 6 bases from J, with 4 bases in between. There are 11 residues in the CDR3. Germline-derived CDR1 and CDR2 are SGDLS and YYNGEE. In DNA form, the CDR3 reads TGTGCCAGCAGCGAAGCCAATGAGCAGTTCTTC. Protein sequence: CASSEANEQFF.

The chain is built from TRBV9 and TRBJ2-1, with no clear D. This CDR3 contains 15 residues. Trimming cost V 2 bases and J 4 bases, with 13 bases left between them. CDR1 is SGDLS, CDR2 YYNGEE, per germline. CDR3 coding DNA: TGTGCCAGCAGCGTCGAGACGGGTAGATACAATGAGCAGTTCTTC. Its protein is CASSVETGRYNEQFF.

The rearrangement links TRBV12-3 or TRBV12-4 to TRBJ2-7; no reliable D call. V lost 1 base to trimming and J lost 5 bases, with 6 bases between them. The CDR3 runs to 12 residues. The CDR3 sequence is CASSLGLNEQYF. The CDR3 bases are TGTGCCAGCAGTTTAGGACTGAACGAGCAGTACTTC.

CDR3 nucleotides: TGTGCCAGCAGCTTGGAGGGAACTGCCAGGGCCCTCGGGGGCATTCAGTACTTC. It yields the protein CASSLEGTARALGGIQYF. The chain has TRBV5-6 and TRBJ2-4; maybe TRBD2 (6 bases). The germline gives CDR1 SGHDT, CDR2 YYEEEE. The CDR3 totals 18 residues. Between the trimmed V and J ends, which lost 0 bases and 9 bases, there was a span of 25 bases.

This clone was seen once. V usage is TRBV29-1 and J usage is TRBJ2-7; TRBD1 matches at 11 bases. Germline CDR1 and CDR2: SQVTM and ANQGSEA. This CDR3 region has 15 residues. V lost 5 bases, J lost 7 bases, and 13 bases stayed unmatched. This chain's CDR3 is CSVTRGTGGSGEQYF. CDR3 nucleotide sequence: TGCAGCGTTACGAGAGGGACAGGGGGTTCTGGGGAGCAGTACTTC.

Here the CDR3 reads CASSTGSTNEKLFF. Here the CDR3 DNA reads TGTGCCAGTTCGACGGGATCAACTAATGAAAAACTGTTTTTT. The chain has TRBV28 and TRBJ1-4; no reliable D call. CDR3 length equals 14 residues. Trimming shortened V by 9 bases and J by 0 bases, and 11 bases separated the two germline ends. The germline V gene has CDR1 MDHEN and CDR2 SYDVKM.

This chain joins TRBV7-8 and TRBJ2-7; unclear D gene. The V gene's germline CDR1 is SGHVS and CDR2 FQNEAQ. The V end was cut by 1 base, the J end by 3 bases, with 10 bases between. This CDR3 is built from 14 residues. CDR3 DNA sequence: TGTGCCAGCAGCTTAGATACGGATTACTACGAGCAGTACTTC. Translation: CASSLDTDYYEQYF.

This clone has more than one count but fewer than ten. The CDR3 loop is CASSLDSRTDTQYF. For the CDR3, the DNA is TGTGCCAGCAGCCTGGACTCACGCACAGATACGCAGTATTTT. This rearrangement joins TRBV11-2 to TRBJ2-3; D is perhaps TRBD2 (5 bases). Germline V gene sequence: CDR1 SGHAT, CDR2 FQNNGV. The length of the CDR3 is 14 residues. Trimming left V 5 bases short and J 1 base short, with 10 bases between.

The CDR3 bases are TGTGCCAGCAAAGGACAGTTAGGGACAGATACGCAGTATTTT. It translates to CASKGQLGTDTQYF. V and J are TRBV6-5 and TRBJ2-3; TRBD1 is a possible D gene (6 bases). This CDR3 has 14 residues. From germline, CDR1 is MNHEY and CDR2 SVGAGI. The V end lost 7 bases, the J end lost 3 bases, and 14 bases lay between the germline ends.

This clone was counted once. The genes are TRBV10-3 and TRBJ2-7, with D perhaps matching TRBD1 (6 bases). V was clipped by 3 bases and J by 0 bases, with 15 bases between them. CDR1 and CDR2 (germline): ENHRY, SYGVKD. The CDR3 is 16 residues long. The CDR3 bases are TGTGCCATCAGTGAATCGGAGACAGGAGCCTCCTACGAGCAGTACTTC. Protein sequence: CAISESETGASYEQYF.

This chain connects TRBV6-1 to TRBJ1-4; tentative D call: TRBD1 (5 bases). Trimming left V 1 base short and J 11 bases short, with 5 bases between. Germline lookup yields CDR1 MNHNS and CDR2 SASEGT. The CDR3 spans 11 residues. The CDR3 nucleotides read TGTGCCAGCAGTGAAGGGGGGAAACTGTTTTTT. It codes for CASSEGGKLFF.

The J gene is TRBJ1-5, the V gene TRBV6-6; 9 bases line up with TRBD1. Germline V gives CDR1 MNHNY, CDR2 SVGAGI (reference sequence). The CDR3 covers 14 residues. Trimming at V came to 4 bases and at J to 7 bases, leaving 5 bases not matched to a gene. This chain's CDR3 is CASSWGQGGQPQHF. CDR3 sequence (DNA): TGTGCCAGCAGTTGGGGACAGGGTGGCCAGCCCCAGCATTTT.

A single count supports this clone. The V and J genes are TRBV4-2 and TRBJ1-2; 7 nucleotides agree with TRBD1. The CDR3 loop spans 14 amino acids. Germline-derived CDR1 and CDR2 are LGHNA and YNFKEQ. Trimming cost V 2 bases and J 2 bases; bases outside gene matches: 2. DNA of the CDR3: TGTGCCAGCAGCCAACAACAGGGGAACTATGGCTACACCTTC. Amino acids: CASSQQQGNYGYTF.

This clone has only a few counts. V usage is TRBV4-3 and J usage is TRBJ2-7; perhaps TRBD2 as D (5 bases). This CDR3 contains 15 residues. Deletions cut 1 base from V and 0 bases from J, with 10 bases between. Germline CDR1 reads LGHNA; CDR2 reads YSLEER. The CDR3 DNA reads as TGCGCCAGCAGCCAAGTCGAGGGAGCCTCCTACGAGCAGTACTTC. This codes for CASSQVEGASYEQYF.

This chain joins TRBV5-1 and TRBJ2-7; 11 bases line up with TRBD1. CDR3 length: 14 amino acids. V trimming: 3 bases; J trimming: 8 bases; junction bases outside the gene matches: 7. Per the germline V gene, CDR1 is SGHRS and CDR2 is YFSETQ. CDR3 sequence: CASSSGTGGLQQYF. The DNA of the CDR3 is TGCGCCAGCAGCTCCGGGACAGGGGGGCTACAGCAGTACTTC.

V is TRBV7-2 and J is TRBJ1-2; tentative D call: TRBD1 (6 bases). The CDR3 consists of 15 residues. Between the trimmed V and J ends, which lost 3 bases and 4 bases, there was a span of 15 bases. From germline, CDR1 is SGHTA and CDR2 FQGNSA. The CDR3, as DNA: TGTGCCAGCAGCTTTAGGCAGGGGTTGGGCTATGGCTACACCTTC. It is translated as CASSFRQGLGYGYTF.